A selection of T cell receptor beta chains follows, all from one sample in a study of cytomegalovirus exposure and HLA in healthy donors. Using immunoSEQ multiplex PCR, the repertoire was profiled, and TCRdb retains in-frame clones only, with some absent. The sample has 100,000 to 150,000 clones, and its top ten clones hold around 2.7%. The sample taken for sequencing was PBMCs. The source is a young man in good health and CMV-seronegative. CDR3s include the opening cysteine and the closing phenylalanine or tryptophan. D genes are given only for firm matches.

J,V,D,DNA,CDR3
TRBJ2-1,TRBV7-3,TRBD2,TGTGCCAGCAGCTTAAAAGTAGGCGGGAGGGCTAATGAGCAGTTCTTC,CASSLKVGGRANEQFF
TRBJ2-2,TRBV7-9,.,TGTGCCAGCAGCTTAGTAGACACCGGGGAGCTGTTTTTT,CASSLVDTGELFF
TRBJ1-1,TRBV5-1,TRBD1,TGCGCCAGCAGCAACACAGGGGGCACTGAAGCTTTCTTT,CASSNTGGTEAFF
TRBJ1-1,TRBV19,.,TGTGCCAGTAGTAGCAGGCTATCTACCACTGAAGCTTTCTTT,CASSSRLSTTEAFF
TRBJ1-2,TRBV7-2,.,TGTGCCAGCAGCCCCCGGCGACGGGACTATGGCTACACCTTC,CASSPRRRDYGYTF
TRBJ2-3,TRBV10-3,.,TGTGCCATCGGACTACACGAAGCCAGCACAGATACGCAGTATTTT,CAIGLHEASTDTQYF
TRBJ2-1,TRBV14,TRBD1,TGTGCCAGCAGCCACAACAGGGGGAACTCCTACAATGAGCAGTTCTTC,CASSHNRGNSYNEQFF
TRBJ2-1,TRBV7-3,TRBD2,TGTGCCAGCAGCTTAGCGGGGGGCAACAATGAGCAGTTCTTC,CASSLAGGNNEQFF
TRBJ1-2,TRBV7-2,TRBD1,TGTGCCAGCAGCCGTGACAGGGGGGCTAACTATGGCTACACCTTC,CASSRDRGANYGYTF
TRBJ2-1,TRBV7-3,TRBD2,TGTGCCAGCAGCCTAGATAGCGGGAGGGCGAATGAGCAGTTCTTC,CASSLDSGRANEQFF
TRBJ1-1,TRBV18,.,TGTGCCAGCTCACCCCGCGGAGGGAACACTGAAGCTTTCTTT,CASSPRGGNTEAFF
TRBJ2-7,TRBV27,.,TGTGCCAGCAGGGAAGATGCAGGGTTGAGGGAGCAGTACTTC,CASREDAGLREQYF
TRBJ2-1,TRBV11-2,.,TGTGCCAGCAGCTTAGAAAGGGCGGGTGAGCAGTTCTTC,CASSLERAGEQFF
TRBJ2-1,TRBV27,TRBD2,TGTGCCAGCAGCCCCCGGGGGGGGAGTCTCCTCGATGAGCAGTTCTTC,CASSPRGGSLLDEQFF
TRBJ1-2,TRBV5-5,.,TGTGCCAGCAGCTTAGGCGGGGGATATGGCTACACCTTC,CASSLGGGYGYTF
TRBJ2-7,TRBV2,TRBD1,TGTGCCAGCAGTGAAGCAAGGGCGACAGGGCGGAACTACGAGCAGTACTTC,CASSEARATGRNYEQYF
TRBJ2-1,TRBV9,.,TGTGCCAGCAGCGTAGGCGGAGAGGAGAGAAATGAGCAGTTCTTC,CASSVGGEERNEQFF
TRBJ2-7,TRBV18,.,TGTGCCAGCTCACCTCGTTCCTCGGGACATCTCTACGAGCAGTACTTC,CASSPRSSGHLYEQYF
TRBJ2-1,TRBV18,TRBD1,TGTGCCAGCTCACAATGGGACAGCAATGAGCAGTTCTTC,CASSQWDSNEQFF
TRBJ2-7,TRBV6-1,.,TGTGCCAGCAGCCCCTCGGACGAGCAGTACTTC,CASSPSDEQYF
TRBJ2-3,TRBV5-1,TRBD2,TGCGCCAGCAGCTTGGAGGGACTAGCGGCCCCGGGAGATACGCAGTATTTT,CASSLEGLAAPGDTQYF
TRBJ2-2,TRBV5-8,.,TGTGCCAGCACTCCGGGACAGAACACCGGGGAGCTGTTTTTT,CASTPGQNTGELFF
TRBJ1-3,TRBV5-3,.,TGTGCCAGAAGCTTGGGTCGGTTCAGGCAGAGCTCTGGAAACACCATATATTTT,CARSLGRFRQSSGNTIYF
TRBJ2-7,TRBV7-8,TRBD2,TGTGCCAGCAGCCTCCCCCATGCGGGAGTAGCCTACGAGCAGTACTTC,CASSLPHAGVAYEQYF
TRBJ1-6,TRBV5-4,TRBD1,TGTGCCAGCAGCCCAAGCAGGGGGCCTAATTCACCCCTCCACTTT,CASSPSRGPNSPLHF
TRBJ1-6,TRBV5-6,TRBD1,TGTGCCAGCAGCTCGACCTACAGGGGGGGAAATTCACCCCTCCACTTT,CASSSTYRGGNSPLHF
TRBJ1-6,TRBV6-1,TRBD1,TGTGCCAGCAGTGAGAGAATGTGGACAGGGAATTCACCCCTCCACTTT,CASSERMWTGNSPLHF
TRBJ1-1,TRBV9,TRBD1,TGTGCCAGCAGCGTAGGGGACGGACAGGGGAACACTGAAGCTTTCTTT,CASSVGDGQGNTEAFF
TRBJ2-7,TRBV29-1,TRBD1,TGCAGCGCTGGAGGACAGGGTCTTTACGAGCAGTACTTC,CSAGGQGLYEQYF
TRBJ2-5,TRBV27,TRBD1,TGTGCCAGCAGTTCCACCGGACAGGGACGGGAGACCCAGTACTTC,CASSSTGQGRETQYF
TRBJ2-5,TRBV5-1,TRBD1,TGCGCCAGCAGCTTGGAGGGGGCCCAAGAGACCCAGTACTTC,CASSLEGAQETQYF
TRBJ1-2,TRBV7-9,.,TGTGCCACCGCGGATGGCTACACCTTC,CATADGYTF